What follows are 19 T cell receptor beta chains derived from one specimen sequenced in a study of chemoradiotherapy in HPV16-positive cancers. Produced via immunoSEQ multiplex PCR; TCRdb's table is partial and in-frame only. This table holds 800 to 1,000 clones, less than 85% found once. The source material was tumor tissue, sampled from a patient who underwent chemoradiotherapy. The receptors come from a human donor with HPV-associated anogenital cancer.

This clone appeared a few times. The chain recombines TRBV4-2 with TRBJ2-7, with TRBD2 identical over 8 bases. Germline V lookup: CDR1 LGHNA, CDR2 YNFKEQ. This CDR3 has 15 residues. V shed 2 bases, J shed 3 bases, and the junction held 6 bases outside the gene matches. CDR3 DNA: TGTGCCAGCAGCCAACTTATCGGGACTAGCTACGAGCAGTACTTC. Protein sequence: CASSQLIGTSYEQYF.

The chain uses TRBV9 and TRBJ2-2, with 8 nucleotides matching TRBD2. Looked up from germline, CDR1 is SGDLS and CDR2 is YYNGEE. This CDR3 has 16 amino acids. V was pared by 0 bases and J by 5 bases, with 6 bases of the junction left unmatched. The CDR3 nucleotides read TGTGCCAGCAGCGTAGGGAGCGGGAGCGGTACCGGGGAGCTGTTTTTT. The encoded protein is CASSVGSGSGTGELFF.

V gene TRBV7-5 combines with J gene TRBJ2-7. TRBV7-5 is reported as a pseudogene. This CDR3 has 14 amino acids. CDR3: CARSPLGDGYEQYF. In nucleotides, the CDR3 is TGTGCCAGAAGCCCGTTAGGGGACGGCTACGAGCAGTACTTC.

J is TRBJ2-3 and V is TRBV5-6; D remains unclear. V gave up 0 bases and J gave up 2 bases, with 13 bases separating them. CDR3 length: 16 amino acids. The germline V gene has CDR1 SGHDT and CDR2 YYEEEE. The CDR3 nucleotides are TGTGCCAGCAGCTTGGAGGGCCCAGTGTACACAGATACGCAGTATTTT. Translation: CASSLEGPVYTDTQYF.

Only one count was recorded for this clone. The V gene is TRBV11-2, the J gene TRBJ2-1, with D perhaps matching TRBD1 (6 bases). Deletions cut 5 bases from V and 0 bases from J, with 11 bases between. Germline loops: CDR1 SGHAT, CDR2 FQNNGV. This CDR3 has 15 amino acids. The CDR3 reads CASSQGTFSYNEQFF. The CDR3 DNA is TGTGCCAGCAGCCAGGGGACGTTCTCCTACAATGAGCAGTTCTTC.

The J gene is TRBJ2-7, the V gene TRBV9; D ambiguous. The CDR3 is made up of 13 amino acids. The V and J ends lost 4 bases and 4 bases respectively, with 12 bases between them. CDR1 is SGDLS and CDR2 is YYNGEE in the germline V gene. This CDR3 reads CASSTNEDYEQYF. CDR3 sequence (DNA): TGTGCCAGCAGCACAAACGAAGATTACGAGCAGTACTTC.

The V and J genes are TRBV19 and TRBJ2-7, with D unclear. V was trimmed by 5 bases and J by 3 bases, leaving 8 bases between them. Germline CDR1 is LNHDA and CDR2 is SQIVND (reference sequence). This CDR3 is 12 amino acids long. CDR3 nucleotides: TGTGCCAGTAGTTCGAAAAACTACGAGCAGTACTTC. Translating gives CASSSKNYEQYF.

The chain couples TRBV2 to TRBJ2-1; a possible D gene is TRBD1 (5 bases). Germline V gene data show CDR1 as SNHLY and CDR2 as FYNNEI. This CDR3 region has 16 residues. V lost 1 base to trimming and J lost 2 bases, with 12 bases between them. In nucleotides, the CDR3 is TGTGCCAGCAGTGAAGAGAGGACACCGGCCTACAATGAGCAGTTCTTC. Encoded protein: CASSEERTPAYNEQFF.

The V call is TRBV5-8, the J call TRBJ2-5; TRBD2 is a possible D gene (5 bases). Germline V CDR1 and CDR2: SGHTS, YDEGEE. Trimming cost V 0 bases and J 4 bases, with 7 bases left between them. The CDR3 covers 13 residues. The CDR3 sequence is CASSLGGRETQYF. The DNA for the CDR3 is TGTGCCAGCAGCTTGGGCGGGCGAGAGACCCAGTACTTC.

This clone was counted once. The rearrangement joins TRBV5-1 to TRBJ1-4, with no clear D. Germline CDR1 reads SGHRS; CDR2 reads YFSETQ. V gave up 2 bases and J gave up 0 bases, with 5 bases separating them. The CDR3 has 14 amino acids. For the CDR3, the DNA is TGCGCCAGCAGCTTTCTCGCAACTAATGAAAAACTGTTTTTT. Amino acids: CASSFLATNEKLFF. Full variable domain (remainder filled in from reference TRBV5-1 and TRBJ1-4): KAGVTQTPRYLIKTRGQQVTLSCSPISGHRSVSWYQQTPGQGLQFLFEYFSETQRNKGNFPGRFSGRQFSNSRSEMNVSTLELGDSALYLCASSFLATNEKLFFGSGTQLSVL.

The rearrangement uses TRBV7-8 and TRBJ2-7; TRBD1 matches at 9 bases. Per the germline V gene, CDR1 is SGHVS and CDR2 is FQNEAQ. The CDR3 runs to 15 residues. V lost 5 bases, J lost 7 bases, and 12 bases stayed unmatched. CDR3 sequence (DNA): TGTGCCAGCAGCACCTCAGACAGGGGGGCTTGGGAGCAGTACTTC. It specifies CASSTSDRGAWEQYF.

The rearrangement joins TRBV7-7 to TRBJ2-6; the D gene is possibly TRBD2 (5 bases). CDR3 length equals 17 residues. The V end was cut by 5 bases, the J end by 5 bases, with 19 bases between. CDR1 is SSHAT, CDR2 FNYEAQ, per germline (reference sequence). In nucleotides, the CDR3 is TGTGCCAGCAGCAGGACTTTGCCACAAAGTCGGGCCAACGTCCTGACTTTC. Encoded protein: CASSRTLPQSRANVLTF.

Here the CDR3 DNA reads TGCGCCAGCACCCCGACTAGCGCGCTCACAGATACGCAGTATTTT. Its protein is CASTPTSALTDTQYF. This sequence joins TRBV5-1 and TRBJ2-3; 8 bases line up with TRBD2. CDR3 size: 15 residues. Trimming took 6 bases from V and 2 from J; bases not matched to a gene: 8. Germline lookup yields CDR1 SGHRS and CDR2 YFSETQ.

This rearrangement joins TRBV2 to TRBJ2-1; D is possibly TRBD1 or TRBD2 (5 bases each). Trimming pared 0 bases from V and 9 bases from J, leaving 12 bases between. The germline V gene encodes CDR1 SNHLY and CDR2 FYNNEI. The CDR3 length is 14 residues. The CDR3 nucleotides are TGTGCCAGCAGTGAAGCGCCGCAGGGACGTGAGCAGTTCTTC. Translation: CASSEAPQGREQFF.

This clone has a handful of counts. The chain couples TRBV19 to TRBJ2-4; 7 nucleotides line up with TRBD1. Germline assignment: CDR1 LNHDA and CDR2 SQIVND (reference sequence). Germline trimming cut 4 bases from V and 4 bases from J; bases unmatched to any gene: 4. The CDR3 contains 14 residues. CDR3 DNA: TGTGCCAGTAGTAACCCGGGACAGAAAAACATTCAGTACTTC. Amino acids: CASSNPGQKNIQYF.

The chain joins TRBV7-2 to TRBJ2-7; tentative D call: TRBD2 (5 bases). From germline, CDR1 is SGHTA and CDR2 FQGNSA. Trimming removed 5 bases at V and 6 bases at J, with 14 bases between. The CDR3 spans 13 residues. CDR3 region: CASSPNLRGEQYF. Written as DNA, the CDR3 is TGTGCCAGCAGCCCAAACCTCCGGGGCGAGCAGTACTTC.

The count of this clone is one. The chain employs TRBV2 and TRBJ2-1, with 8 nucleotides matching TRBD1. Unmatched junction bases numbered 8, after V lost 6 bases and J lost 4 bases. Looked up from germline, CDR1 is SNHLY and CDR2 is FYNNEI. The CDR3 totals 15 residues. The CDR3 nucleotides read TGTGCCAGCAGCAACCAGGGGGCGGGGTACAATGAGCAGTTCTTC. It encodes CASSNQGAGYNEQFF. The full variable domain, in which reference TRBV2 and TRBJ2-1 provide the parts outside the CDR3, is EPEVTQTPSHQVTQMGQEVILRCVPISNHLYFYWYRQILGQKVEFLVSFYNNEISEKSEIFDDQFSVERPDGSNFTLKIRSTKLEDSAMYFCASSNQGAGYNEQFFGPGTRLTVL.

V gene TRBV2 combines with J gene TRBJ1-1, with a weak D call TRBD1 (5 bases). This CDR3 contains 13 residues. CDR1 SNHLY and CDR2 FYNNEI come from the germline V gene. V dropped 6 bases and J dropped 8 bases, with 16 bases sitting between them. This chain's CDR3 is CASSDPDSIEAFF. In nucleotides, the CDR3 is TGTGCCAGCAGCGACCCAGACAGTATAGAAGCTTTCTTT.

The V gene is TRBV7-3, the J gene TRBJ2-7; a weak D match, TRBD1 (6 bases). This CDR3 comprises 13 residues. Germline-derived CDR1 and CDR2 are SGHTA and FQGTGA. The V and J ends lost 5 bases and 3 bases respectively, with 11 bases between them. Written as DNA, the CDR3 is TGTGCCAGCAGCCGGGACAAAAACTACGAGCAGTACTTC. Translation gives CASSRDKNYEQYF.